A single sample is the source of the 9 T cell receptor beta chains below, sequenced in a study of OX40 agonist ivuxolimab in advanced cancers. The method behind the library was the immunoSEQ multiplex PCR assay. In its TCRdb copy, this immuneACCESS table keeps in-frame sequences only and misses some clones. Where compared with another copy, unresolved V genes explain less than half of these, and the others have no known cause. A total of roughly 50,000 clones appear in this sample, 80% to 85% of them only once. The ten largest clones capture around an eighth of the sample. Sequencing used CD4+ or CD8+ T cells sorted from blood, obtained in a trial of the OX40 agonist ivuxolimab. The receptors were sampled from an adult with an advanced solid tumor such as melanoma, head and neck, liver or kidney cancer.

The DNA for the CDR3 is TGTGCCAGCACCGAGGGGTTGGACACTGAAGCTTTCTTT. This encodes CASTEGLDTEAFF. This rearrangement joins TRBV2 to TRBJ1-1, with D possibly being TRBD1 (5 bases). The CDR3 is 13 residues long. Trimming took 7 bases from V and 3 from J, leaving 12 bases between them. Germline CDR1 reads SNHLY; CDR2 reads FYNNEI.

The chain has TRBV19 and TRBJ1-1, with TRBD1 as a possible D gene (6 bases). The CDR3 totals 13 residues. V gave up 5 bases and J gave up 8 bases, with 15 bases separating them. In germline, CDR1 is LNHDA, CDR2 SQIVND (reference sequence). CDR3 nucleotides: TGTGCCAGTAGTGCCCTGCGGGGGGCGGAAGCTTTCTTT. Amino acid sequence: CASSALRGAEAFF. Supplemented by reference TRBV19 and TRBJ1-1, the full variable domain reads DGGITQSPKYLFRKEGQNVTLSCEQNLNHDAMYWYRQDPGQGLRLIYYSQIVNDFQKGDIAEGYSVSREKKESFPLTVTSAQKNPTAFYLCASSALRGAEAFFGQGTRLTVV.

The V call is TRBV5-8, the J call TRBJ1-4, with 8 positions matching TRBD1. Germline lookup yields CDR1 SGHTS and CDR2 YDEGEE. J lost 0 bases, V lost 5 bases, and 6 bases had no gene match. This CDR3 is built from 16 residues. This CDR3 reads CASRETGGSTNEKLFF. CDR3 DNA: TGTGCCAGCAGAGAAACAGGGGGATCAACTAATGAAAAACTGTTTTTT.

The chain combines TRBV7-7 with TRBJ2-1; 12 bases line up with TRBD2. Germline V lookup: CDR1 SSHAT, CDR2 FNYEAQ (reference sequence). The CDR3 loop spans 18 amino acids. Trimming at V came to 1 base and at J to 3 bases, leaving 7 bases not matched to a gene. The CDR3 region is CASSLGVRLAGVYNEQFF. In nucleotides, the CDR3 is TGTGCCAGCAGCTTAGGGGTCCGACTAGCGGGAGTCTACAATGAGCAGTTCTTC.

The rearrangement uses TRBV7-2 and TRBJ2-7; TRBD2 agrees at 12 bases. CDR3 length: 19 residues. V lost 1 base, J lost 4 bases, and 14 bases stayed unmatched. CDR1 is SGHTA and CDR2 is FQGNSA in the germline V gene. CDR3 sequence: CASSLEGGRGLAGKYEQYF. For the CDR3, the DNA is TGTGCCAGCAGCTTAGAGGGTGGTCGGGGACTAGCGGGCAAATACGAGCAGTACTTC.

The V gene is TRBV27, the J gene TRBJ2-5; D is unresolved. The DNA end favors TRBJ2-7, so the J call may be wrong. Germline V gene data show CDR1 as MNHEY and CDR2 as SMNVEV (reference sequence). The CDR3 is made up of 14 amino acids. DNA of the CDR3: TGTGCCAGCAGTTTAAATCTGGGATCGTACGAGCAGTACTTC. Its translation: CASSLNLGSYEQYF.

This chain connects TRBV6-6 to TRBJ1-3, with D perhaps TRBD1 (5 bases). Germline CDR1 and CDR2: MNHNY and SVGAGI (reference sequence). Trimming pared 7 bases from V and 2 bases from J, leaving 18 bases between. This CDR3 spans 16 amino acids. The CDR3 loop reads CASTQEGVFTGNTIYF. The DNA for the CDR3 is TGTGCCAGCACCCAAGAAGGGGTTTTTACTGGAAACACCATATATTTT.

This clone was seen only once. The gene calls are TRBV6-6 and TRBJ1-4, with D uncertain. The CDR3 runs 14 residues. The germline V gene encodes CDR1 MNHNY and CDR2 SVGAGI (reference sequence). Trimming took off 6 bases at V and 6 bases at J, with 14 bases between the two ends. The CDR3 nucleotides are TGTGCCAGCAGAACCGACGCGTGGGATGAAAAACTGTTTTTT. Protein: CASRTDAWDEKLFF.

The chain uses TRBV5-6 and TRBJ2-7; 10 bases match TRBD2. J lost 2 bases, V lost 2 bases, and 16 bases had no gene match. CDR1 SGHDT and CDR2 YYEEEE come from the germline V gene. The CDR3 loop spans 19 amino acids. The CDR3 nucleotides read TGTGCCAGCAGCTTTTTCTACCCAGCTAGCGGGAGTTATCCCTACGAGCAGTACTTC. Its translation: CASSFFYPASGSYPYEQYF.